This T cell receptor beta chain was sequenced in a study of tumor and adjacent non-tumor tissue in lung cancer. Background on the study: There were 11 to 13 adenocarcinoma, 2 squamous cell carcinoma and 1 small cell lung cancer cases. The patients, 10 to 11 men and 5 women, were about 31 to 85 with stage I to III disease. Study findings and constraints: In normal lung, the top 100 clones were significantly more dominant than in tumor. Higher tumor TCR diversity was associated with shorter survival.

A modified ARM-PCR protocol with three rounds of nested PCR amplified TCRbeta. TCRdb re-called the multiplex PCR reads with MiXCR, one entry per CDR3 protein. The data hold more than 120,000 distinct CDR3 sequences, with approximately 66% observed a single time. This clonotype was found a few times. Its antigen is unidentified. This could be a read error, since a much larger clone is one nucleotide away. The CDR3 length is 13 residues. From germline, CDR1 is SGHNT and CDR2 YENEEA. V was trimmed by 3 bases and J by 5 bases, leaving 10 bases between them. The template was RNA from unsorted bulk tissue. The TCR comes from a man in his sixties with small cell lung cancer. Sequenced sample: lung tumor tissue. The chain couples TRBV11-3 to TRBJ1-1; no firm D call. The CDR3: CASSFPSGTEAFF. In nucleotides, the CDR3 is TGTGCCAGCAGCTTCCCGTCGGGAACTGAAGCTTTCTTT.